Listed here are 8 T cell receptor beta chains from one sample, sequenced in a study of siplizumab effects on memory and regulatory T cells. Libraries were prepared by immunoSEQ multiplex PCR; TCRdb keeps only in-frame clonotypes and omits some of them. Of some 100,000 clones listed, around 94% were seen once; the top ten hold roughly 0.62%. Sequenced material: Tregs sorted from blood. Source of these receptors: a human donor in good health.

The rearrangement links TRBV30 to TRBJ2-4; TRBD2 aligns across 11 bases. Germline CDR1 and CDR2: GTSNPN and SVGIG (reference sequence). Germline trimming cut 2 bases from V and 1 base from J; bases unmatched to any gene: 7. This CDR3 is 17 amino acids long. The CDR3 sequence: CAWSLSGRVRAKNIQYF. In DNA form, the CDR3 reads TGTGCCTGGAGTCTTAGCGGGAGGGTGCGGGCCAAAAACATTCAGTACTTC. Full variable domain (outside the CDR3, taken from reference TRBV30 and TRBJ2-4): SQTIHQWPATLVQPVGSPLSLECTVEGTSNPNLYWYRQAAGRGLQLLFYSVGIGQISSEVPQNLSASRPQDRQFILSSKKLLLSDSGFYLCAWSLSGRVRAKNIQYFGAGTRLSVL.

The chain combines TRBV30 with TRBJ2-1, with 8 positions matching TRBD1. Trimming took 0 bases from V and 7 from J; bases not matched to a gene: 8. CDR3 length equals 15 residues. Looked up from germline, CDR1 is GTSNPN and CDR2 is SVGIG (reference sequence). CDR3 coding DNA: TGTGCCTGGAGTGTTTTGCGACAGGGGTGGAATGAGCAGTTCTTC. Translated, it gives CAWSVLRQGWNEQFF.

The rearrangement joins TRBV18 to TRBJ2-7; D may be TRBD1 (7 bases). The V and J ends lost 3 bases and 3 bases respectively, with 12 bases between them. Germline assignment: CDR1 KGHSH and CDR2 LQKENI. The CDR3 has 14 residues. CDR3 region: CASSPNQGGYEQYF. As DNA, the CDR3 is TGTGCCAGCTCACCCAACCAGGGGGGCTACGAGCAGTACTTC.

The table lists this clone with a count of one. This chain links TRBV20-1 with TRBJ2-7; D assignment may be TRBD1 or TRBD2 (5 bases each). The CDR3 totals 11 residues. Germline V lookup: CDR1 DFQATT, CDR2 SNEGSKA (reference sequence). DNA of the CDR3: TGCAGAGGAGTTGGGGGATTGGTGCAGTACTTC. This translates into CRGVGGLVQYF.

This chain links TRBV5-1 with TRBJ2-3, with D perhaps TRBD1 or TRBD2 (5 bases each). Germline CDR1 reads SGHRS; CDR2 reads YFSETQ. V was pared by 4 bases and J by 1 base, with 16 bases between. CDR3 length equals 16 residues. CDR3 bases: TGCGCCAGCAGCCAGGGACCGTTTAAGGGCACAGATACGCAGTATTTT. Translation: CASSQGPFKGTDTQYF. The full variable domain, rest sourced from reference TRBV5-1 and TRBJ2-3, is KAGVTQTPRYLIKTRGQQVTLSCSPISGHRSVSWYQQTPGQGLQFLFEYFSETQRNKGNFPGRFSGRQFSNSRSEMNVSTLELGDSALYLCASSQGPFKGTDTQYFGPGTRLTVL.

This sequence joins TRBV9 and TRBJ2-7; no firm D call. Germline-derived CDR1 and CDR2 are SGDLS and YYNGEE. This CDR3 spans 13 amino acids. V dropped 4 bases and J dropped 0 bases, with 8 bases sitting between them. The CDR3 bases are TGTGCCAGCAGCCGAGGAGTCTCCTACGAGCAGTACTTC. Encoded protein: CASSRGVSYEQYF.

The chain has TRBV29-1 and TRBJ1-1, with 9 bases lining up with TRBD1. The CDR3 has 15 amino acids. V lost 2 bases to trimming and J lost 5 bases; unmatched junction nucleotides: 9. The germline V gene encodes CDR1 SQVTM and CDR2 ANQGSEA. In DNA form, the CDR3 reads TGCAGCGTTGAAAAAATAGCCGGGACAGGGACTGAAGCTTTCTTT. The encoded protein is CSVEKIAGTGTEAFF.

The genes are TRBV15 and TRBJ2-4, with TRBD1 as a possible D gene (6 bases). Germline V gene lookup returns CDR1 LNHNV and CDR2 YYDKDF (reference sequence). The CDR3 runs 15 residues. V was shortened by 1 base and J by 7 bases, with 14 bases between the two germline ends. The CDR3 protein is CATSRAVPGANIQYF. In nucleotides, the CDR3 is TGTGCCACCAGCAGAGCCGTCCCAGGGGCGAACATTCAGTACTTC.